This T cell receptor beta chain comes out of a study of blood T cell repertoires in COVID-19. Sequencing was performed with immunoSEQ multiplex PCR; in TCRdb, only in-frame clones are kept and a portion is missing. The profile shows some 300,000 clones, around 91% of them singletons. From germline, CDR1 is LNHDA and CDR2 SQIVND (reference sequence). V dropped 5 bases and J dropped 7 bases, with 6 bases sitting between them. The CDR3 has 11 residues. The J gene is TRBJ2-1, the V gene TRBV19; D ambiguous. Sequencing was done on a sample of PBMCs or T cells enriched from blood (not recorded which). The sequence came from a woman aged 40 to 50 who had recovered from COVID-19. Here the CDR3 DNA reads TGTGCCAGTAGTTCCGGGAATGAGCAGTTCTTC. Translation gives CASSSGNEQFF.